This TCR beta chain was recorded in a study of cytomegalovirus exposure and HLA in healthy donors. Trimming took 8 bases from V and 1 from J, leaving 5 bases between them. The CDR3 spans 11 residues. The V gene's germline CDR1 is MDHEN and CDR2 SYDVKM. Study-wide points: Researchers counted about 150 TCR beta chains as cytomegalovirus-associated.

From the 120-subject validation cohort, which was separate from the approximately 700-subject first cohort, the donors were drawn. About this clone itself: No antigen is known for it.

Profiling relied on immunoSEQ multiplex PCR, and the TCRdb table lists in-frame clones only, not all of them. The data show 68,000 or so clones, around 97% seen once. The J gene is TRBJ1-1, the V gene TRBV28; D is unresolved. This sequence originates from a young man in good health and CMV-seronegative. The sample taken for sequencing was PBMCs. CDR3: CASRRNTEAFF. CDR3 bases: TGTGCCAGCCGTAGGAACACTGAAGCTTTCTTT.